This T cell receptor (beta chain) emerged from a study of blood T cell repertoires in COVID-19. Across the whole study: Specimens from acute and convalescent COVID-19 originated in the United States, Italy and Spain. Nucleic acid was either cDNA or gDNA, and it came from T cells, B-cell-depleted T cells, or PBMCs.

In this sample, this clone turned up once. This CDR3 spans 15 amino acids. Trimming pared 2 bases from V and 5 bases from J, leaving 15 bases between. Germline V gives CDR1 MNHNS, CDR2 SASEGT. Per the authors' pipeline: Amplifying reference gene primers gave estimates of nucleated cell counts. Generated by immunoSEQ multiplex PCR, the TCRdb table keeps only in-frame clones and is missing some. That table gives V, J and clone size, and the DNA gave D and trimming. This table holds 250,000 or so clones, 84% found once. Sample: peripheral blood. The chain uses TRBV6-1 and TRBJ1-1, with a possible D match to TRBD1 (5 bases). The source is a woman in her 40s who had recovered from COVID-19. This CDR3 reads CASSELGRDGTEAFF. CDR3 DNA: TGTGCCAGCAGTGAACTCGGCAGGGATGGGACTGAAGCTTTCTTT.